The TCR beta chain under discussion was sequenced for a study of beta chain features in type 1 diabetes. Without exception, sorted populations had purity beyond 95%. Germline CDR1 is MDHEN and CDR2 is SYDVKM. There are 15 residues in the CDR3. With 5 bases clipped from V and 1 base from J, the junction kept 2 bases outside the gene matches. Expressed TCRB transcripts were sequenced because the isolated RNA had all been reverse transcribed beforehand. Assay used: immunoSEQ multiplex PCR; TCRdb lists only in-frame clones, some missing. The sample has 860,000 or so clones; 17% are singletons. The source of this sequence is a woman under 30 in good health. Specimen: naive CD4+ T cells from blood. The chain uses TRBV28 and TRBJ2-6, with TRBD2 identical over 7 bases. The CDR3 DNA is TGTGCCAGCAGTCCCGGGAGGTCTGGGGCCAACGTCCTGACTTTC. Residues: CASSPGRSGANVLTF. The full variable domain, rest sourced from reference TRBV28 and TRBJ2-6, is DVKVTQSSRYLVKRTGEKVFLECVQDMDHENMFWYRQDPGLGLRLIYFSYDVKMKEKGDIPEGYSVSREKKERFSLILESASTNQTSMYLCASSPGRSGANVLTFGAGSRLTVL.